This is a list of T cell receptor beta chains from one sample in a study of blood T cell repertoires in COVID-19. TCRdb's table, derived via immunoSEQ multiplex PCR, lists solely in-frame clones and lacks some. Counted here are nearly 200,000 clones, around 92% occurring once; the ten biggest clones make up roughly 8.8%. Specimen: PBMCs or T cells enriched from blood (not recorded which). These receptor sequences come from a woman aged 18-29 years who had recovered from COVID-19. Each CDR3 is given with its conserved first and last residue. Fields, in order: J gene, D gene, V gene, clone size, CDR3 DNA, CDR3 protein. The D gene is left open where the match is weak. Only some rows state a clone size, as once, few, many or a class for expanded clones.

J: TRBJ2-3
D: NA
V: TRBV6-5
size: NA
DNA: TGTGCCAGCATTGCGCGGGGATATAGCACAGATACGCAGTATTTT
CDR3: CASIARGYSTDTQYF

J: TRBJ1-2
D: NA
V: TRBV9
size: few
DNA: TGTGCCAGCAGCGTAGGTAGGACACTAGCGGGCTACACCTTC
CDR3: CASSVGRTLAGYTF

J: TRBJ1-1
D: NA
V: TRBV15
size: NA
DNA: TGTGCCACCAGCAGAGAATGGGGCAGCACTGAAGCTTTCTTT
CDR3: CATSREWGSTEAFF

J: TRBJ2-3
D: NA
V: TRBV20-1
size: NA
DNA: TGCAGTGCTAGACACACAGATACGCAGTATTTT
CDR3: CSARHTDTQYF

J: TRBJ2-7
D: TRBD1
V: TRBV6-5
size: NA
DNA: TGTGCCAGCAGCCGGGACAGGGAGTACGACGAGCAGTACTTC
CDR3: CASSRDREYDEQYF

J: TRBJ2-1
D: TRBD2
V: TRBV4-1
size: NA
DNA: TGCGCCAGCAGCCAAGGCGGGGGGCAAAGGAACAATGAGCAGTTCTTC
CDR3: CASSQGGGQRNNEQFF

J: TRBJ2-3
D: TRBD2
V: TRBV5-6
size: once
DNA: TGTGCCAGCAGCTTGGTCGGGCTAGCGGGGGATCCCGATACGCAGTATTTT
CDR3: CASSLVGLAGDPDTQYF

J: TRBJ1-3
D: TRBD1
V: TRBV6-5
size: NA
DNA: TGTGCCAGCAGGACAGGGAGAAACACCATATATTTT
CDR3: CASRTGRNTIYF

J: TRBJ2-2
D: NA
V: TRBV14
size: NA
DNA: TGTGCCAGCAGCCAGGTGACAGGGAACACCGGGGAGCTGTTTTTT
CDR3: CASSQVTGNTGELFF

J: TRBJ1-6
D: TRBD1
V: TRBV20-1
size: NA
DNA: TGCAGTGCTAGTCGGGGGCAGGGGGGTTCACCCCTCCACTTT
CDR3: CSASRGQGGSPLHF

J: TRBJ1-3
D: NA
V: TRBV18
size: NA
DNA: TGTGCCAGCGCCAGATCAACCGGGGAGGCTGGAAACACCATATATTTT
CDR3: CASARSTGEAGNTIYF

J: TRBJ2-2
D: NA
V: TRBV28
size: few
DNA: TGTGCCAGCAGTTTACTTGGGGGCGGAGAGCTGTTTTTT
CDR3: CASSLLGGGELFF

J: TRBJ1-2
D: TRBD1
V: TRBV7-9
size: many
DNA: TGTGCCAGCAGCGCTAACACAGGGGATGGCTACACCTTC
CDR3: CASSANTGDGYTF

J: TRBJ1-4
D: TRBD1
V: TRBV2
size: NA
DNA: TGTGCCAGCAGTGGGATGGCACAGGGGGGCCGGAATGAAAAACTGTTTTTT
CDR3: CASSGMAQGGRNEKLFF

J: TRBJ2-5
D: TRBD2
V: TRBV2
size: NA
DNA: TGTGCCAGCAGCTCCCCCGGAGCGGGGAAAGAGACCCAGTACTTC
CDR3: CASSSPGAGKETQYF

J: TRBJ2-1
D: TRBD2
V: TRBV2
size: NA
DNA: TGTGCCACGCTTACCGGGACTAGCGGGGGTAATGAGCAGTTCTTC
CDR3: CATLTGTSGGNEQFF

J: TRBJ2-7
D: NA
V: TRBV6-1
size: NA
DNA: TGTGCCAGCAGTGAAAGGGGGGGAAGCTCCTACGAGCAGTACTTC
CDR3: CASSERGGSSYEQYF

J: TRBJ1-4
D: NA
V: TRBV28
size: NA
DNA: TGTGCCAGCAGTTTAGAGGTCCCGGGAAATGAAAAACTGTTTTTT
CDR3: CASSLEVPGNEKLFF

J: TRBJ1-3
D: NA
V: TRBV28
size: NA
DNA: TGTGCCAGCAGTTCAAACAGCCTCCACTCTGGAAACACCATATATTTT
CDR3: CASSSNSLHSGNTIYF

J: TRBJ2-1
D: NA
V: TRBV6-4
size: few
DNA: TGTGCCAGCAGTGACTCCGCGGGCGGGGATTACAATGAGCAGTTCTTC
CDR3: CASSDSAGGDYNEQFF

J: TRBJ1-3
D: NA
V: TRBV5-1
size: once
DNA: TGCGCCAGCAGCTTGGTAGGTCTAGGCCTCTCTGGAAACACCATATATTTT
CDR3: CASSLVGLGLSGNTIYF

J: TRBJ2-6
D: TRBD1
V: TRBV28
size: few
DNA: TGTGCCAGCAGTTTCCTTGGGACAGGGAGCTCTGGGGCCAACGTCCTGACTTTC
CDR3: CASSFLGTGSSGANVLTF

J: TRBJ1-5
D: NA
V: TRBV5-1
size: NA
DNA: TGCGCCAGCAGAACTACAGGGCCCCCCCTATATAGCAATCAGCCCCAGCATTTT
CDR3: CASRTTGPPLYSNQPQHF

J: TRBJ1-1
D: NA
V: TRBV28
size: NA
DNA: TGTGCCAGCAGTTTATCAAAACACGCTGAAGCTTTCTTT
CDR3: CASSLSKHAEAFF

J: TRBJ1-1
D: NA
V: TRBV27
size: few
DNA: TGTGCCAGCAGCCACATTGTGCGGTTCATGAACACTGAAGCTTTCTTT
CDR3: CASSHIVRFMNTEAFF

J: TRBJ2-1
D: TRBD2
V: TRBV6-5
size: NA
DNA: TGTGCCAGCAGGATTACTAGCGGGGGATACAATGAGCAGTTCTTC
CDR3: CASRITSGGYNEQFF

J: TRBJ1-5
D: TRBD1
V: TRBV10-3
size: NA
DNA: TGTGCCATCAGTGAGTCTGGGACAGGTAATCATCAGCCCCAGCATTTT
CDR3: CAISESGTGNHQPQHF

J: TRBJ1-1
D: NA
V: TRBV15
size: NA
DNA: TGTGCCACCACGAAAACAGGGACGGGCACTGAAGCTTTCTTT
CDR3: CATTKTGTGTEAFF

J: TRBJ2-7
D: TRBD2
V: TRBV19
size: once
DNA: TGTGCCAGTAGTTGGGGGGGTCTCTACGAGCAGTACTTC
CDR3: CASSWGGLYEQYF

J: TRBJ2-1
D: TRBD2
V: TRBV4-2
size: NA
DNA: TGTGCCAGCAGCCAAGATCTATCGGGGGGGCGAAATGAGCAGTTCTTC
CDR3: CASSQDLSGGRNEQFF

J: TRBJ2-1
D: TRBD2
V: TRBV4-2
size: once
DNA: TGTGCCAGCAGCCAAGGGACCCTAGCGGGGGGGCGAGTAGGTGAGCAGTTCTTC
CDR3: CASSQGTLAGGRVGEQFF

J: TRBJ2-3
D: TRBD2
V: TRBV30
size: once
DNA: TGTGCCTGGAGTGTACCTAGCGGGGCAGATACGCAGTATTTT
CDR3: CAWSVPSGADTQYF

J: TRBJ2-2
D: NA
V: TRBV10-3
size: NA
DNA: TGTGCCATCAGTGAGTCGTCCGGGCGGGGCACCGGGGAGCTGTTTTTT
CDR3: CAISESSGRGTGELFF

J: TRBJ2-1
D: TRBD2
V: TRBV5-6
size: once
DNA: TGTGCCAGCAGCCTAGGGACTAACTACAATGAGCAGTTCTTC
CDR3: CASSLGTNYNEQFF

J: TRBJ1-5
D: NA
V: TRBV18
size: NA
DNA: TGTGCCAGCTCACCCGAAAACAGAGATCAGCCCCAGCATTTT
CDR3: CASSPENRDQPQHF

J: TRBJ2-1
D: NA
V: TRBV2
size: NA
DNA: TGTGCCAGCAGGCCAGGTCGGTCAGGGGATGAGCAGTTCTTC
CDR3: CASRPGRSGDEQFF

J: TRBJ1-2
D: NA
V: TRBV6-5
size: NA
DNA: TGTGCCAGCAGTTACTCGGTTGCAGGGCCGATTTATGGCTACACCTTC
CDR3: CASSYSVAGPIYGYTF

J: TRBJ1-2
D: NA
V: TRBV5-4
size: NA
DNA: TGTGCCAGCAGCTTGATGAACGGAGACTATGGCTACACCTTC
CDR3: CASSLMNGDYGYTF

J: TRBJ1-2
D: NA
V: TRBV6-5
size: NA
DNA: TGTGCCAGCAGTTACTCGTACGAGGGGAGGGGTGGCTACACCTTC
CDR3: CASSYSYEGRGGYTF

J: TRBJ2-4
D: TRBD2
V: TRBV5-1
size: NA
DNA: TGCGCCAGCAGCTTGGGTTCTAGCGGGGGGCAGGACATTCAGTACTTC
CDR3: CASSLGSSGGQDIQYF

J: TRBJ2-7
D: NA
V: TRBV24-1
size: NA
DNA: TGTGCCACCAGTGATTCAGCAGGTGACGAGCAGTACTTC
CDR3: CATSDSAGDEQYF